The 30 T cell receptor beta chains in this list originate from one sample, sequenced in a study of blood T cell repertoires in COVID-19. Method: immunoSEQ multiplex PCR; TCRdb's copy keeps in-frame clones and lacks some. The repertoire holds 390,000 or so clones, with roughly 90% as singletons. The sequenced material came from peripheral blood. The receptors come from a woman in her twenties or thirties with COVID-19, enrolled during active disease.

The chain employs TRBV4-1 and TRBJ2-1; 8 nucleotides match TRBD1. The germline gives CDR1 MGHRA, CDR2 YSYEKL. CDR3 length: 16 amino acids. After removal of 3 bases from V and 5 bases from J, the junction contained 9 bases not matched to a gene. DNA for the CDR3: TGCGCCAGCAGCCAGCCACCGGGACAGGCAGACAATGAGCAGTTCTTC. This encodes CASSQPPGQADNEQFF.

This clone was observed a handful of times. This chain uses TRBV6-5 with TRBJ2-7; 10 bases are a match to TRBD1. The CDR3 has 14 residues. Trimming at V came to 8 bases and at J to 2 bases, leaving 6 bases not matched to a gene. The germline gives CDR1 MNHEY, CDR2 SVGAGI. The CDR3: CASGTGDNPYEQYV. The CDR3 coding sequence is TGTGCCAGCGGGACAGGGGACAACCCCTACGAGCAGTACGTC.

The chain employs TRBV5-5 and TRBJ1-1; tentative D call: TRBD1 (6 bases). The CDR3 totals 15 residues. V was clipped by 4 bases and J by 11 bases, with 24 bases between them. The germline CDR1 and CDR2 sequences are SGHKS and YYEKEE (reference sequence). The CDR3 DNA reads as TGTGCCAGCAGCCCTCGAGGAGGCTACCCTAGGGGGGCTTTCTTT. Translation gives CASSPRGGYPRGAFF.

This chain joins TRBV19 and TRBJ2-4, with D perhaps TRBD1 (6 bases). This CDR3 contains 14 residues. The germline V gene has CDR1 LNHDA and CDR2 SQIVND (reference sequence). V was pared by 5 bases and J by 6 bases, with 14 bases between. The CDR3 region is CASSLQGNLNIQYF. DNA for the CDR3: TGTGCCAGTAGTTTACAGGGCAACTTAAACATTCAGTACTTC.

The chain couples TRBV4-1 to TRBJ2-3; possibly TRBD1 for D (5 bases). Trimming took 2 bases from V and 1 from J, leaving 19 bases between them. The length of the CDR3 is 18 residues. Germline loops: CDR1 MGHRA, CDR2 YSYEKL. The CDR3 DNA follows: TGCGCCAGCAGCCAAATTTCAGGGATGGGGCGTCGCACAGATACGCAGTATTTT. Translated: CASSQISGMGRRTDTQYF.

CDR3 nucleotide sequence: TGTGCCAGCAGAATGCCCGGACTAGCGCATCAAGAGACCCAGTACTTC. Translation: CASRMPGLAHQETQYF. The gene calls are TRBV5-6 and TRBJ2-5; 9 bases fit TRBD2. CDR1 is SGHDT, CDR2 YYEEEE, per germline. Trimming removed 5 bases from V and 2 bases from J; junction bases left unmatched: 10. This CDR3 comprises 16 residues.

The chain combines TRBV5-1 with TRBJ2-1, with D possibly TRBD2 on 6 matching bases. V dropped 5 bases and J dropped 0 bases, with 12 bases sitting between them. This CDR3 has 15 residues. Germline V gene sequence: CDR1 SGHRS, CDR2 YFSETQ. DNA for the CDR3: TGCGCCAGCAGTGCGACCGGGGGCTCCTACAATGAGCAGTTCTTC. Translation gives CASSATGGSYNEQFF.

The chain is built from TRBV18 and TRBJ1-6; D remains ambiguous. CDR3 length: 15 amino acids. Trimming pared 0 bases from V and 9 bases from J, leaving 12 bases between. Germline loops: CDR1 KGHSH, CDR2 LQKENI. CDR3 in DNA: TGTGCCAGCTCACCACCGTTGGAAGGCGGTTCACCCCTCCACTTT. This gives the protein CASSPPLEGGSPLHF. Full variable domain (rest looked up from reference TRBV18 and TRBJ1-6): NAGVMQNPRHLVRRRGQEARLRCSPMKGHSHVYWYRQLPEEGLKFMVYLQKENIIDESGMPKERFSAEFPKEGPSILRIQQVVRGDSAAYFCASSPPLEGGSPLHFGNGTRLTVT.

The chain links TRBV6-5 to TRBJ1-2; TRBD1 agrees at 9 bases. V lost 6 bases and J lost 5; bases outside the gene matches: 4. The CDR3 extends over 13 amino acids. Germline V lookup: CDR1 MNHEY, CDR2 SVGAGI. The CDR3 region is CASRAGTGYGYTF. In DNA form, the CDR3 reads TGTGCCAGCAGGGCCGGGACAGGGTATGGCTACACCTTC.

The chain links TRBV11-2 to TRBJ2-1, with 7 bases matching TRBD1. This CDR3 has 15 amino acids. The V and J ends lost 5 bases and 5 bases, in that order; junction bases with no gene match: 9. Germline lookup yields CDR1 SGHAT and CDR2 FQNNGV. The DNA for the CDR3 is TGTGCCAGCAGCGGAGGCACAGGGGTTAACAATGAGCAGTTCTTC. Its translation is CASSGGTGVNNEQFF.

The chain uses TRBV2 and TRBJ1-4; 8 positions agree with TRBD1. Germline CDR1 and CDR2: SNHLY and FYNNEI. V dropped 6 bases and J dropped 5; count of bases not matched to a gene: 8. The CDR3 is 15 residues long. CDR3 residues: CASSDPRDRNEKLFF. CDR3 nucleotide sequence: TGTGCCAGCAGCGACCCTCGGGACAGGAATGAAAAACTGTTTTTT.

J is TRBJ2-7 and V is TRBV28; a weak D match, TRBD1 (5 bases). The CDR3 covers 11 residues. V was trimmed by 5 bases and J by 3 bases, leaving 5 bases between them. Germline values: CDR1 MDHEN, CDR2 SYDVKM. CDR3 sequence reads: CASSQGYEQYF. CDR3 coding DNA: TGTGCCAGCAGTCAGGGCTACGAGCAGTACTTC.

The rearrangement links TRBV6-2 or TRBV6-3 to TRBJ1-1, with D unclear. Trimming shortened V by 0 bases and J by 10 bases, and 9 bases separated the two germline ends. This CDR3 region has 12 residues. Germline V lookup: CDR1 MNHEY, CDR2 SVGEGT. The CDR3 is CASSYSRVSAFF. CDR3 bases: TGTGCCAGCAGTTACTCCCGGGTATCAGCTTTCTTT.

The rearrangement uses TRBV19 and TRBJ2-3; possibly TRBD1 for D (5 bases). Trimming left V 3 bases short and J 3 bases short, with 16 bases between. Germline CDR1 is LNHDA and CDR2 is SQIVND (reference sequence). The CDR3 is made up of 16 amino acids. Here the CDR3 reads CASSISGWSGTDTQYF. Here the CDR3 DNA reads TGTGCCAGTAGTATCTCAGGGTGGTCAGGTACAGATACGCAGTATTTT.

This chain uses TRBV7-6 with TRBJ2-5; the D gene is possibly TRBD1 (6 bases). Germline V lookup: CDR1 SGHVS, CDR2 FNYEAQ. Deletions cut 5 bases from V and 1 base from J, with 20 bases between. The CDR3 runs to 17 residues. The CDR3 bases are TGTGCCAGCAGCCAGAGGACAGATACGAGAATCCAAGAGACCCAGTACTTC. Encoded protein: CASSQRTDTRIQETQYF.

The rearrangement uses TRBV14 and TRBJ1-1; D gene uncertain. CDR1 is SGHDN, CDR2 FVKESK, per germline. Trimming removed 3 bases from V and 5 bases from J, with 10 bases in between. The CDR3 covers 13 residues. In DNA form, the CDR3 reads TGTGCCAGCAGCCAGGCCATTTGGACTGAAGCTTTCTTT. Protein: CASSQAIWTEAFF. Together with reference TRBV14 and TRBJ1-1, the CDR3 gives the full variable domain: EAGVTQFPSHSVIEKGQTVTLRCDPISGHDNLYWYRRVMGKEIKFLLHFVKESKQDESGMPNNRFLAERTGGTYSTLKVQPAELEDSGVYFCASSQAIWTEAFFGQGTRLTVV.

The chain employs TRBV5-4 and TRBJ1-1; D is undetermined. The CDR3 sequence is 12 residues long. Trimming took 0 bases from V and 10 from J, leaving 10 bases between them. Germline assignment: CDR1 SGHNT and CDR2 YYREEE (reference sequence). The CDR3 coding sequence is TGTGCCAGCAGCTTGGCCGGTAGCGGAGCTTTCTTT. As protein: CASSLAGSGAFF.

The rearrangement joins TRBV19 to TRBJ1-5; TRBD1 aligns across 7 bases. Germline CDR1 and CDR2: LNHDA and SQIVND (reference sequence). V lost 3 bases and J lost 1; bases outside the gene matches: 6. This CDR3 spans 16 amino acids. The CDR3 sequence is CASSIRQGESNQPQHF. The DNA for the CDR3 is TGTGCCAGTAGTATCAGACAGGGTGAGAGCAATCAGCCCCAGCATTTT.

This chain links TRBV10-1 with TRBJ2-5; no clear D. With 6 bases removed from V and 2 bases from J, the gap between germline ends came to 13 bases. This CDR3 has 14 amino acids. Germline loops: CDR1 WNHNN, CDR2 SYGVQD (reference sequence). As DNA, the CDR3 is TGCGCCAGCAGGCAAGGAGCCAAACAAGAGACCCAGTACTTC. Translation: CASRQGAKQETQYF.

With respect to this clone: Without the conserved terminal phenylalanine or tryptophan, this CDR3 likely stems from a read error. The DNA is left out, because the CDR3 cannot be placed on it with certainty; the CDR3 is given as TCRdb lists it. This rearrangement joins TRBV28 to TRBJ2-7; the DNA was not compared with TRBD2, the D call given in the table. Germline-derived CDR1 and CDR2 are MDHEN and SYDVKM. Termini included, the CDR3 measures 11 amino acids. CDR3 in amino acids: CASSRGHPLAY.

The chain has TRBV4-1 and TRBJ2-1; TRBD2 matches at 8 bases. After removal of 2 bases from V and 8 bases from J, the junction contained 8 bases not matched to a gene. Per the germline V gene, CDR1 is MGHRA and CDR2 is YSYEKL. There are 15 residues in the CDR3. In DNA form, the CDR3 reads TGCGCCAGCAGCCAATTCCGGGGGGGCCGTGATGAGCAGTTCTTC. Its translation is CASSQFRGGRDEQFF.

The chain has TRBV28 and TRBJ2-3; 7 bases line up with TRBD2. With 1 base clipped from V and 5 bases from J, the junction kept 3 bases outside the gene matches. CDR1 and CDR2 from the germline V gene are MDHEN and SYDVKM. This CDR3 is built from 14 residues. The CDR3 reads CASSLSGGGDTQYF. DNA for the CDR3: TGTGCCAGCAGTTTATCTGGCGGGGGAGATACGCAGTATTTT.

The rearrangement links TRBV2 to TRBJ1-6, with D perhaps matching TRBD1 (6 bases). This CDR3 comprises 17 residues. The ends were cut back, 7 bases at V and 0 bases at J, with 16 bases in the middle. Germline values: CDR1 SNHLY, CDR2 FYNNEI. The DNA for the CDR3 is TGTGCCAGCACTAGGACAGTCCAGAGCTCCTATAATTCACCCCTCCACTTT. This encodes CASTRTVQSSYNSPLHF.

This chain links TRBV10-3 with TRBJ1-2; D may be TRBD1 (6 bases). The CDR3 contains 14 residues. From germline, CDR1 is ENHRY and CDR2 SYGVKD. Trimming took 1 base from V and 8 from J, leaving 14 bases between them. In nucleotides, the CDR3 is TGTGCCATCAGTGAGTGGGGACACCCCCGGGGCTACACCTTC. This sequence encodes CAISEWGHPRGYTF.

This sequence joins TRBV6-2 or TRBV6-3 and TRBJ2-3; 7 bases fit TRBD2. The CDR3 loop spans 15 amino acids. The V gene's germline CDR1 is MNHEY and CDR2 SVGEGT. V shed 1 base, J shed 1 base, and the junction held 2 bases outside the gene matches. CDR3 sequence (DNA): TGTGCCAGCAGTTACTGGGCGGGAGGCACAGATACGCAGTATTTT. Its translation is CASSYWAGGTDTQYF.

V is TRBV6-5 and J is TRBJ1-1; TRBD1 matches 9 bases. Germline V gives CDR1 MNHEY, CDR2 SVGAGI. V gave up 0 bases and J gave up 5 bases; unmatched junction bases: 4. The CDR3 runs 15 residues. For the CDR3, the DNA is TGTGCCAGCAGTTACTCGGGACAGGGAAAAACTGAAGCTTTCTTT. As protein: CASSYSGQGKTEAFF.

V and J are TRBV24-1 and TRBJ2-7; 9 bases map to TRBD2. Trimming removed 1 base from V and 5 bases from J; junction bases left unmatched: 17. Per the germline V gene, CDR1 is KGHDR and CDR2 is SFDVKD. The CDR3 spans 19 residues. CDR3 sequence: CATSDFRRLADPHRNEQYV. In DNA form, the CDR3 reads TGTGCCACCAGTGATTTTAGGAGACTAGCGGACCCCCATCGAAACGAGCAGTACGTC.

The chain is built from TRBV25-1 and TRBJ2-2; 12 bases map to TRBD1. Germline CDR1 reads MGHDK; CDR2 reads SYGVNS. CDR3 length: 16 residues. V was pared by 2 bases and J by 6 bases, with 4 bases of the junction left unmatched. The CDR3 DNA is TGTGCCAGCAGTGAAGCGGGACAGGGGGCTGCCGGGGAGCTGTTTTTT. Translated, it gives CASSEAGQGAAGELFF.

The rearrangement links TRBV6-2 or TRBV6-3 to TRBJ1-2; D is ambiguous. The V and J ends lost 2 bases and 10 bases respectively, with 11 bases between them. CDR1 and CDR2 (germline): MNHEY, SVGEGT. The CDR3 is 12 amino acids. CDR3 in amino acids: CASSYTGRDYTF. The CDR3 region has the DNA TGTGCCAGCAGTTACACCGGGAGGGACTACACCTTC.

The chain carries TRBV18 and TRBJ1-5; D gene ambiguous. The CDR3 runs to 16 residues. Trimming left V 0 bases short and J 2 bases short, with 11 bases between. CDR1 KGHSH and CDR2 LQKENI come from the germline V gene. The CDR3, as DNA: TGTGCCAGCTCACCACCGAGCGCCGGGGGCAATCAGCCCCAGCATTTT. This encodes CASSPPSAGGNQPQHF.